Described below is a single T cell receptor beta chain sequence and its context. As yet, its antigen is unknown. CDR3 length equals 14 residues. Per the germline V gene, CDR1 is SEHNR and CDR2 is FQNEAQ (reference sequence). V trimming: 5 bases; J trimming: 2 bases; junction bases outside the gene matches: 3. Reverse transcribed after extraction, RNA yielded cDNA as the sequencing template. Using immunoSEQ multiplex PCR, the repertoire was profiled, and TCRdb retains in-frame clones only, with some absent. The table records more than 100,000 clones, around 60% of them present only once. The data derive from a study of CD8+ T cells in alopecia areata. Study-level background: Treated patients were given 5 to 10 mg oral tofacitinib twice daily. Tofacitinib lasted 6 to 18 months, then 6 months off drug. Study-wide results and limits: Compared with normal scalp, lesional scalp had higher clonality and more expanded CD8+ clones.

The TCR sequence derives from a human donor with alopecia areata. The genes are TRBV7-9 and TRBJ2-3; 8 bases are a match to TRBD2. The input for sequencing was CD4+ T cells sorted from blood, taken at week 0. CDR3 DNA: TGTGCCAGCAGCCGAGCGGGAGTCACAGATACGCAGTATTTT. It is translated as CASSRAGVTDTQYF.